This T cell receptor (beta chain) was sequenced during a study of blood T cell repertoires in COVID-19. Source study methods: Nucleated cell counts were estimated from reference gene primer amplification. TCRdb's table, derived via immunoSEQ multiplex PCR, lists solely in-frame clones and lacks some. V, J and clone size derive from that table, while D and trimming were established from the DNA sequence. The sample consists of roughly 180,000 clones, around 85% of them appearing once. Germline V lookup: CDR1 MNHEY, CDR2 SMNVEV (reference sequence). The CDR3 sequence is 15 residues long. V lost 5 bases to trimming and J lost 0 bases; unmatched junction nucleotides: 6.

J is TRBJ2-7 and V is TRBV27, with TRBD2 matching over 8 bases. The TCR comes from a woman in her thirties or forties with acute COVID-19. The sequencing input was PBMCs or T cells enriched from blood (not recorded which). DNA for the CDR3: TGTGCCAGCAGTCATAGCGGGGACCTCTCCTACGAGCAGTACGTC. It is translated as CASSHSGDLSYEQYV.